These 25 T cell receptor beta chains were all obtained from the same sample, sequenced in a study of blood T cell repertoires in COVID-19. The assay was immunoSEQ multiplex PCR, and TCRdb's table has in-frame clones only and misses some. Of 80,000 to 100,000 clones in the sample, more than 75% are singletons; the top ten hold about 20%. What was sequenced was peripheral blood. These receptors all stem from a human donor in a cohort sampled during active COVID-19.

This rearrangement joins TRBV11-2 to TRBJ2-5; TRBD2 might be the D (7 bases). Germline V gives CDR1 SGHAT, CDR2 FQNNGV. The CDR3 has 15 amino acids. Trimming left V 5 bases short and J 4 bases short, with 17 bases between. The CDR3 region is CASSLSGQRGETQYF. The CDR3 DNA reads TGTGCCAGCAGCCTTTCCGGACAGCGGGGAGAGACCCAGTACTTC.

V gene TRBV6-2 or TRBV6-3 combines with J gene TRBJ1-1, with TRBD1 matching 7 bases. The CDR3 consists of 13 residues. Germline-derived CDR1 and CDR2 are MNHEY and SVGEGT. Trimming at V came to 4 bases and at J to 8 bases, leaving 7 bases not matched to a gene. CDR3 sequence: CASSLRQGGEAFF. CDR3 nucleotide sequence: TGTGCCAGCAGTTTGAGACAGGGTGGAGAAGCTTTCTTT.

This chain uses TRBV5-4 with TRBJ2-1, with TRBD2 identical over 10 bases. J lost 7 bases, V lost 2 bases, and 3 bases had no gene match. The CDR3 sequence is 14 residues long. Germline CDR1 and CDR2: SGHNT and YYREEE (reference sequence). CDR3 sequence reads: CASSFEREGNEQFF. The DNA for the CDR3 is TGTGCCAGCAGCTTCGAGCGGGAGGGGAATGAGCAGTTCTTC.

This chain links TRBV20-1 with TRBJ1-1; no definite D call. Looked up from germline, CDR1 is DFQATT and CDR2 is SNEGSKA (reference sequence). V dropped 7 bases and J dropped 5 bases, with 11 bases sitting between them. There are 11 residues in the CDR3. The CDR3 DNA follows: TGCAGTGTAATGCGGACTACTGAAGCTTTCTTT. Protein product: CSVMRTTEAFF.

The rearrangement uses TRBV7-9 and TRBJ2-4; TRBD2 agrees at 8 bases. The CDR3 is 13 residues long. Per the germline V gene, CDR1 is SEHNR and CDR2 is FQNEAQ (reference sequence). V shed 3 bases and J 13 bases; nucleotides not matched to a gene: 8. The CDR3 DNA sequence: TGTGCCAGCAGCTTTACGGGGACTAGTAAACAGTACTTC. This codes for CASSFTGTSKQYF.

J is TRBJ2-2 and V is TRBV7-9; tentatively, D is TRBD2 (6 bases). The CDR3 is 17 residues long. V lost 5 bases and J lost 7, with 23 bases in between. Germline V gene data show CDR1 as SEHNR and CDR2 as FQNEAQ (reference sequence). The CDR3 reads CASSQIGFGRNGGELFF. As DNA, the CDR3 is TGTGCCAGCAGCCAGATTGGATTCGGGAGAAATGGCGGGGAGCTGTTTTTT. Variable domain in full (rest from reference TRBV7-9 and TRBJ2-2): DTGVSQNPRHKITKRGQNVTFRCDPISEHNRLYWYRQTLGQGPEFLTYFQNEAQLEKSRLLSDRFSAERPKGSFSTLEIQRTEQGDSAMYLCASSQIGFGRNGGELFFGEGSRLTVL.

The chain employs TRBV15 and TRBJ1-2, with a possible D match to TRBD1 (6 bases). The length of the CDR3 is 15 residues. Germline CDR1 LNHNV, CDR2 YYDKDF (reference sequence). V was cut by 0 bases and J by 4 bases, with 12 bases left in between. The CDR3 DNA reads TGTGCCACCAGCAGAGATCCCGGACAGATCTATGGCTACACCTTC. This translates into CATSRDPGQIYGYTF. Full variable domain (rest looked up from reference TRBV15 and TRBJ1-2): DAMVIQNPRYQVTQFGKPVTLSCSQTLNHNVMYWYQQKSSQAPKLLFHYYDKDFNNEADTPDNFQSRRPNTSFCFLDIRSPGLGDTAMYLCATSRDPGQIYGYTFGSGTRLTVV.

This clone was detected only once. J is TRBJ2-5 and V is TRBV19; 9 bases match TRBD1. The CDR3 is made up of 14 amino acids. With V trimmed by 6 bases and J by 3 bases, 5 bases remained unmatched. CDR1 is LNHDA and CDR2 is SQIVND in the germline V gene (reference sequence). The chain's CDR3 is CASRPDRGKETQYF. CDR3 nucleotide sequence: TGTGCCAGTAGGCCTGACAGGGGGAAAGAGACCCAGTACTTC. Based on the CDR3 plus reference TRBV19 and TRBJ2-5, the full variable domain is DGGITQSPKYLFRKEGQNVTLSCEQNLNHDAMYWYRQDPGQGLRLIYYSQIVNDFQKGDIAEGYSVSREKKESFPLTVTSAQKNPTAFYLCASRPDRGKETQYFGPGTRLLVL.

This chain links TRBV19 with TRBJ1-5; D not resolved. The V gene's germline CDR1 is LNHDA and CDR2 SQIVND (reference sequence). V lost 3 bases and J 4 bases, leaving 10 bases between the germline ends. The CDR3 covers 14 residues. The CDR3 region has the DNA TGTGCCAGTAGTATTGGTAAGAGTAATCAGCCCCAGCATTTT. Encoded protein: CASSIGKSNQPQHF.

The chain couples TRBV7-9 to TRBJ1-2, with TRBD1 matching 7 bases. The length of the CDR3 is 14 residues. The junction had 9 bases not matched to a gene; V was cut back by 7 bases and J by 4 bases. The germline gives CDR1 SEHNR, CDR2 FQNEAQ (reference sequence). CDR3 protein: CASTLPGQAYGYTF. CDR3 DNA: TGTGCCAGCACCCTCCCCGGACAGGCCTATGGCTACACCTTC. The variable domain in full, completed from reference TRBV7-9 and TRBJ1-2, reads DTGVSQNPRHKITKRGQNVTFRCDPISEHNRLYWYRQTLGQGPEFLTYFQNEAQLEKSRLLSDRFSAERPKGSFSTLEIQRTEQGDSAMYLCASTLPGQAYGYTFGSGTRLTVV.

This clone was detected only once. The CDR3 loop is CASSGTDGWEQYF. The CDR3 DNA is TGTGCCAGTTCCGGGACAGACGGGTGGGAGCAGTACTTC. This sequence joins TRBV28 and TRBJ2-7; 7 bases agree with TRBD1. Germline V CDR1 and CDR2: MDHEN, SYDVKM. V lost 9 bases, J lost 7 bases, and 12 bases stayed unmatched. The CDR3 spans 13 residues. Together with reference TRBV28 and TRBJ2-7, the CDR3 gives the full variable domain: DVKVTQSSRYLVKRTGEKVFLECVQDMDHENMFWYRQDPGLGLRLIYFSYDVKMKEKGDIPEGYSVSREKKERFSLILESASTNQTSMYLCASSGTDGWEQYFGPGTRLTVT.

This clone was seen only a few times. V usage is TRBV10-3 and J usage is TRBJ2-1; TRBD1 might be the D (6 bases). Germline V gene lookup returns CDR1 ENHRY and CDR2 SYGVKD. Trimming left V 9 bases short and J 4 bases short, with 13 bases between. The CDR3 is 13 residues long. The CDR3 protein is CAIGQPRYNEQFF. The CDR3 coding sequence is TGTGCCATTGGACAGCCAAGATACAATGAGCAGTTCTTC.

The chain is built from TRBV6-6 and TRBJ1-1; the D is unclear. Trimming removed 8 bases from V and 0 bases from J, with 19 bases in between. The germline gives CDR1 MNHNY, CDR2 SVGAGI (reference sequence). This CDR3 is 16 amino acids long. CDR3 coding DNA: TGTGCCAGCGGAGAGGGTCGGGAGATAATGAACACTGAAGCTTTCTTT. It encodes CASGEGREIMNTEAFF.

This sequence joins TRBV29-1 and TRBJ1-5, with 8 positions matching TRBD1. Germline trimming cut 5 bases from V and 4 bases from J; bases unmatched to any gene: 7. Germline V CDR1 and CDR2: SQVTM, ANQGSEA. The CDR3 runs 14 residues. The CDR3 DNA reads TGCAGCGTTTCCGGACAGGGAGAGAATCAGCCCCAGCATTTT. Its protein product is CSVSGQGENQPQHF.

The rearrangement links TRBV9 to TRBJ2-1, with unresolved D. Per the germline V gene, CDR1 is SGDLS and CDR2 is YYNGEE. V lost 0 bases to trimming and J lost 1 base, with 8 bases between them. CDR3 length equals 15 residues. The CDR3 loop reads CASSVVDFSYNEQFF. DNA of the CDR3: TGTGCCAGCAGCGTAGTAGATTTTTCCTACAATGAGCAGTTCTTC.

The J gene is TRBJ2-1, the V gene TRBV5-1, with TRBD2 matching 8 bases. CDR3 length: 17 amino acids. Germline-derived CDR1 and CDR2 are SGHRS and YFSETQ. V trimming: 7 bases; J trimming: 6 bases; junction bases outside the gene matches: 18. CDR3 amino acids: CASYPVGSGSRGNEQFF. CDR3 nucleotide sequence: TGCGCCAGCTACCCTGTTGGAAGCGGGAGTCGGGGCAATGAGCAGTTCTTC. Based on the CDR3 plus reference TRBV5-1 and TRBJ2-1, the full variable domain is KAGVTQTPRYLIKTRGQQVTLSCSPISGHRSVSWYQQTPGQGLQFLFEYFSETQRNKGNFPGRFSGRQFSNSRSEMNVSTLELGDSALYLCASYPVGSGSRGNEQFFGPGTRLTVL.

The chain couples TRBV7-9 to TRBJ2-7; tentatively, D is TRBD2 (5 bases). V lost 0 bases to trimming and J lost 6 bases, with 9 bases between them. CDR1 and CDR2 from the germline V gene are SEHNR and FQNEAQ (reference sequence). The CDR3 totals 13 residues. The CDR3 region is CASSLAGVGEQYF. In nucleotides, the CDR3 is TGTGCCAGCAGCTTAGCGGGAGTGGGCGAGCAGTACTTC.

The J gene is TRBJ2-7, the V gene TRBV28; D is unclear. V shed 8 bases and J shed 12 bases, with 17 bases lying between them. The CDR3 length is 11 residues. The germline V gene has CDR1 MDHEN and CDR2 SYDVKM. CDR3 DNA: TGTGCCAGCGGTCCCCCCCCGAGGTGGTACTTC. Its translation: CASGPPPRWYF.

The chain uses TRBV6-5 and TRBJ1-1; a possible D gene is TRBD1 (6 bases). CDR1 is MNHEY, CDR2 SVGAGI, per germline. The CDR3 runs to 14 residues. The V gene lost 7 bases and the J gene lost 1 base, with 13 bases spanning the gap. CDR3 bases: TGTGCCAGCAACCTCGGGACACGGAACACTGAAGCTTTCTTT. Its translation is CASNLGTRNTEAFF.

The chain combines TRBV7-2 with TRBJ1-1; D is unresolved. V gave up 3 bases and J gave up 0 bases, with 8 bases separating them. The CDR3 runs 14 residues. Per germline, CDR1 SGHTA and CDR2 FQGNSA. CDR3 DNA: TGTGCCAGCAGCTTTACCGACATGAACACTGAAGCTTTCTTT. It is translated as CASSFTDMNTEAFF.

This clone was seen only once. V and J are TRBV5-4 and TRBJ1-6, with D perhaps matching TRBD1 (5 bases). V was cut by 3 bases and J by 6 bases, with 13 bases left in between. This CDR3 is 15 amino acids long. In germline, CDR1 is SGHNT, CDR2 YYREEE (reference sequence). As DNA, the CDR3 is TGTGCCAGCAGCTATACCGGGACTGGTAATTCACCCCTCCACTTT. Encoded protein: CASSYTGTGNSPLHF.

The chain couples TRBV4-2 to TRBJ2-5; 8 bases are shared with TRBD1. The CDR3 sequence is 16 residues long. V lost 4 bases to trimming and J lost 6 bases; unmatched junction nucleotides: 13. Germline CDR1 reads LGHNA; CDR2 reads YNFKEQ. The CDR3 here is CASSLEGPGGRKTQYF. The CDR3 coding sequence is TGTGCCAGCAGCCTCGAGGGCCCAGGGGGCCGCAAGACCCAGTACTTC.

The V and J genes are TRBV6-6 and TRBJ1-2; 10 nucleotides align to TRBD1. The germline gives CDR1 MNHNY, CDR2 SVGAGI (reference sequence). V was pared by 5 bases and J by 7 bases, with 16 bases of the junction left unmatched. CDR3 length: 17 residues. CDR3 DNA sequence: TGTGCCAGCAGTCGGAGACAGGGGGCATTAGTTTTGGGTGGCTACACCTTC. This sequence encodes CASSRRQGALVLGGYTF.

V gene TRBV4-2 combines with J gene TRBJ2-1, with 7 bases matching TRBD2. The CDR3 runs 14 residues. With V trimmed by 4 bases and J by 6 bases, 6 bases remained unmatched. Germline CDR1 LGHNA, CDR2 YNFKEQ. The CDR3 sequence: CASSLGLVANEQFF. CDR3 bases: TGTGCCAGCAGCCTCGGACTAGTTGCCAATGAGCAGTTCTTC.

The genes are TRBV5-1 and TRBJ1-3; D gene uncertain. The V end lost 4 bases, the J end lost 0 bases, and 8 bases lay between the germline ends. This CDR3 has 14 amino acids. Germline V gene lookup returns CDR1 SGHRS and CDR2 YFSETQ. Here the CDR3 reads CASSIAGSGNTIYF. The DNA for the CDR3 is TGCGCCAGCAGCATCGCAGGCTCTGGAAACACCATATATTTT.